The present entry profiles one T cell receptor beta chain with its context. What it recognizes is unknown. The data were taken from a study of vaccination and CD4 T cells after COVID-19. Germline-derived CDR1 and CDR2 are LNHDA and SQIVND (reference sequence). There are 17 residues in the CDR3. The ends were cut back, 4 bases at V and 4 bases at J, with 21 bases in the middle. Treatment in this sample: roughly 10-day PBMC culture with coronavirus spike peptide pools or control peptides (ViraFEST assay). With the Oncomine TCR Beta short-read assay, DNA from cultured CD4+ T cells was sequenced. MiXCR, applied by TCRdb to the PCR reads, yields one record per CDR3 protein. The sample lists 8,000 to 13,000 distinct CDR3 sequences, roughly two thirds occurring once.

J is TRBJ2-3 and V is TRBV19; possible D gene TRBD1, 5 bases. The sequenced sample was CD4+ T cells from blood, cultured in vitro. The sequence was collected from a human donor who had recovered from COVID-19. CDR3 nucleotide sequence: TGTGCCAGTAGTAGCTCTGGGGCCGAGGATAACTCAGATACGCAGTATTTT. The encoded protein is CASSSSGAEDNSDTQYF.